This entry describes one T cell receptor beta chain. Its antigen is still unknown. The CDR3 spans 15 residues. Per germline, CDR1 MNHEY and CDR2 SMNVEV (reference sequence). Trimming at V came to 2 bases and at J to 3 bases, leaving 1 base not matched to a gene. Molecular-barcoded quantitative 5'-RACE produced these TCR beta libraries. TCRdb used MiXCR to reprocess the 5' RACE reads, holding one entry per CDR3 protein. The profile covers about 100,000 distinct CDR3 sequences, with approximately 25% appearing a single time and more than 9% taken by the ten largest. The source of the sample is a study of CD8 T cells in ankylosing spondylitis. Study-wide results and caveats: Disease-linked clones proved CD8+ and comparatively uncommon in peripheral blood.

The rearrangement uses TRBV27 and TRBJ2-7; TRBD2 agrees at 13 bases. This sequence was found in a male donor with ankylosing spondylitis. The sequencing sample was made of synovial fluid, either unsorted or a sorted T cell fraction (not recorded which). CDR3 protein: CASSLRLAGGYEQYF. The CDR3 DNA reads as TGTGCCAGCAGTTTACGACTAGCGGGAGGCTACGAGCAGTACTTC.